Below are 12 T cell receptor beta chains sequenced from a single sample in a study of shared clonotypes between healthy human individuals. Libraries were prepared by immunoSEQ multiplex PCR; TCRdb keeps only in-frame clonotypes and omits some of them. The data contain some 2 million clones, about 95% of them singletons. CD45RO-negative cells were positively selected for CCR7, leaving out terminally differentiated effector memory CD45RA+ cells. Sequenced material: naive CD8+ T cells sorted from blood. These receptors were collected from a man aged 18-30 years in good health.

The chain is built from TRBV2 and TRBJ1-3; D possibly corresponds to TRBD1 (5 bases). Looked up from germline, CDR1 is SNHLY and CDR2 is FYNNEI. The ends were cut back, 3 bases at V and 0 bases at J, with 12 bases in the middle. The CDR3 runs 16 residues. CDR3 in DNA: TGTGCCAGCAGTGACAGACAGAAGAGCTCTGGAAACACCATATATTTT. Residues: CASSDRQKSSGNTIYF.

The chain couples TRBV9 to TRBJ2-3; no reliable D call. The CDR3 consists of 15 residues. The V gene's germline CDR1 is SGDLS and CDR2 YYNGEE. Trimming removed 2 bases at V and 0 bases at J, with 10 bases between. CDR3 sequence reads: CASSVIPSSTDTQYF. The CDR3 coding sequence is TGTGCCAGCAGCGTCATCCCCTCTAGCACAGATACGCAGTATTTT.

The chain carries TRBV27 and TRBJ2-2; 10 nucleotides line up with TRBD2. V trimming: 8 bases; J trimming: 3 bases; junction bases outside the gene matches: 6. Germline loops: CDR1 MNHEY, CDR2 SMNVEV (reference sequence). This CDR3 is 15 amino acids long. CDR3 sequence: CASGSGGPYTGELFF. The CDR3 DNA reads as TGTGCCAGCGGTAGCGGGGGGCCCTACACCGGGGAGCTGTTTTTT.

The V call is TRBV10-3, the J call TRBJ1-4; no definite D call. CDR1 and CDR2 from the germline V gene are ENHRY and SYGVKD. Trimming removed 0 bases at V and 7 bases at J, with 15 bases between. This CDR3 contains 16 residues. CDR3 region: CAISESIARGGEKLFF. Written as DNA, the CDR3 is TGTGCCATCAGTGAGTCGATAGCTCGAGGCGGTGAAAAACTGTTTTTT.

The table lists this clone with a count of one. Other nucleotide sequences from this sample produce the same CDR3. The rearrangement links TRBV6-5 to TRBJ2-7; 7 positions agree with TRBD2. V shed 3 bases and J 2 bases; nucleotides not matched to a gene: 7. CDR3 length: 15 amino acids. Germline CDR1 reads MNHEY; CDR2 reads SVGAGI. The CDR3 reads CASSYSASGAYEQYF. For the CDR3, the DNA is TGTGCCAGCAGTTATTCGGCTAGCGGAGCCTACGAGCAGTACTTC.

The chain has TRBV30 and TRBJ2-1; 8 nucleotides match TRBD1. Germline CDR1 GTSNPN, CDR2 SVGIG (reference sequence). The CDR3 contains 13 residues. J gave up 8 bases and V 5 bases, and 8 bases lay outside the gene matches. Here the CDR3 reads CAWGTGRLDEQFF. As DNA, the CDR3 is TGTGCCTGGGGGACAGGCCGCTTGGATGAGCAGTTCTTC.

Comments on this clone: The identical CDR3 is also encoded by other nucleotide sequences in the sample. The rearrangement uses TRBV6-4 and TRBJ2-7; D not certain. V was clipped by 6 bases and J by 4 bases, with 7 bases between them. Per the germline V gene, CDR1 is MRHNA and CDR2 is SNTAGT. This CDR3 is built from 11 residues. The CDR3 nucleotides are TGTGCCAGCAGCGACGGTTACGAGCAGTACTTC. It is translated as CASSDGYEQYF.

The CDR3 reads CASSWSGVHEQYF. In DNA, the CDR3 is TGTGCCAGCAGCTGGTCGGGGGTCCACGAGCAGTACTTC. The chain uses TRBV7-2 and TRBJ2-7, with a weak D call TRBD2 (6 bases). CDR3 length equals 13 residues. V shed 4 bases and J shed 5 bases, with 12 bases lying between them. The V gene's germline CDR1 is SGHTA and CDR2 FQGNSA.

The chain joins TRBV11-2 to TRBJ2-2; D uncertain. Deletions cut 3 bases from V and 2 bases from J, with 10 bases between. The CDR3 has 15 residues. Germline CDR1 SGHAT, CDR2 FQNNGV. The CDR3 DNA reads as TGTGCCAGCAGCTTTGGGGATTTCAACACCGGGGAGCTGTTTTTT. Translating gives CASSFGDFNTGELFF.

This chain uses TRBV2 with TRBJ1-1; no reliable D call. The CDR3 extends over 13 amino acids. CDR1 and CDR2 (germline): SNHLY, FYNNEI. V was pared by 6 bases and J by 1 base, with 9 bases between. CDR3 nucleotides: TGTGCCAGCAGGGAATCAGGGAACACTGAAGCTTTCTTT. Protein: CASRESGNTEAFF.

The chain links TRBV27 to TRBJ2-7, with TRBD1 matching over 11 bases. V shed 5 bases and J 5 bases; nucleotides not matched to a gene: 2. Germline lookup yields CDR1 MNHEY and CDR2 SMNVEV (reference sequence). This CDR3 contains 13 residues. The CDR3 reads CASSRTGGNEQYF. CDR3 DNA sequence: TGTGCCAGCAGTCGGACAGGGGGCAACGAGCAGTACTTC.

The chain recombines TRBV7-9 with TRBJ2-1; perhaps D is TRBD1 or TRBD2 (6 bases each). The CDR3 totals 15 residues. V dropped 5 bases and J dropped 2 bases, with 13 bases sitting between them. Germline V gives CDR1 SEHNR, CDR2 FQNEAQ (reference sequence). Here the CDR3 reads CASSQAGGPYNEQFF. The CDR3 coding sequence is TGTGCCAGCAGCCAAGCTGGGGGGCCCTACAATGAGCAGTTCTTC. The whole variable domain, remainder taken from reference TRBV7-9 and TRBJ2-1, is DTGVSQNPRHKITKRGQNVTFRCDPISEHNRLYWYRQTLGQGPEFLTYFQNEAQLEKSRLLSDRFSAERPKGSFSTLEIQRTEQGDSAMYLCASSQAGGPYNEQFFGPGTRLTVL.